The 15 T cell receptor beta chains below were found in one sample sequenced in a study of blood T cell repertoires in COVID-19. TCRdb's copy holds only in-frame clones and misses some; the assay was immunoSEQ multiplex PCR. The sample holds over 200,000 clones, roughly 79% seen once. The sample comprised PBMCs or T cells enriched from blood (not recorded which). The receptors shown here come from a woman in her forties or fifties with acute COVID-19.

The chain joins TRBV19 to TRBJ1-1, with 8 bases lining up with TRBD1. This CDR3 is built from 13 residues. Trimming at V came to 6 bases and at J to 4 bases, leaving 4 bases not matched to a gene. Germline V gives CDR1 LNHDA, CDR2 SQIVND (reference sequence). CDR3 DNA sequence: TGTGCCAGTAGCGACAGGGGAGGCACTGAAGCTTTCTTT. Its protein product is CASSDRGGTEAFF.

The rearrangement joins TRBV24-1 to TRBJ1-2; 8 nucleotides align to TRBD1. The V segment lost 3 bases and the J segment 7 bases; nucleotides outside the gene matches: 9. Germline-derived CDR1 and CDR2 are KGHDR and SFDVKD. The CDR3 consists of 15 residues. The CDR3 DNA reads TGTGCCACCAGTGATCCCGGACAGGGAAAGAGTGGCTACACCTTC. It encodes CATSDPGQGKSGYTF.

The V and J genes are TRBV21-1 and TRBJ2-7; the D call TRBD2 from the table was never checked on the DNA. TRBV21-1 is a known pseudogene. This CDR3 comprises 14 residues. CDR3 nucleotide sequence: TGTGCCAGCAGCTCCACGGGTCCCCTCTACGAGCAGTACTTC. It is translated as CASSSTGPLYEQYF.

The chain joins TRBV30 to TRBJ2-7; no firm D call. CDR1 and CDR2 from the germline V gene are GTSNPN and SVGIG (reference sequence). This CDR3 is 14 amino acids long. V shed 7 bases and J shed 2 bases, with 18 bases lying between them. This chain's CDR3 is CAYTRLRSTYEQYF. CDR3 coding DNA: TGTGCCTACACGCGTCTGAGGAGTACCTACGAGCAGTACTTC. The entire variable domain, with the rest obtained from reference TRBV30 and TRBJ2-7, is as follows: SQTIHQWPATLVQPVGSPLSLECTVEGTSNPNLYWYRQAAGRGLQLLFYSVGIGQISSEVPQNLSASRPQDRQFILSSKKLLLSDSGFYLCAYTRLRSTYEQYFGPGTRLTVT.

V is TRBV3-1 (or the pseudogene TRBV3-2) and J is TRBJ2-1; unclear D gene. Germline lookup yields CDR1 LGHDT and CDR2 YNNKEL (reference sequence). The V end was cut by 4 bases, the J end by 0 bases, with 10 bases between. The CDR3 is 15 amino acids. The CDR3 protein is CASSLSLSSYNEQFF. Written as DNA, the CDR3 is TGTGCCAGCAGCCTTAGCCTTAGCTCCTACAATGAGCAGTTCTTC.

This rearrangement joins TRBV10-3 to TRBJ2-1, with TRBD2 matching 8 bases. This CDR3 is built from 14 residues. Germline trimming cut 6 bases from V and 2 bases from J; bases unmatched to any gene: 3. Germline V lookup: CDR1 ENHRY, CDR2 SYGVKD. The CDR3, as DNA: TGTGCCATCAGCGGGGGGGTACCCTACAATGAGCAGTTCTTC. This translates into CAISGGVPYNEQFF.

The chain carries TRBV28 and TRBJ1-1; D is uncertain. With 8 bases removed from V and 1 base from J, the gap between germline ends came to 14 bases. In germline, CDR1 is MDHEN, CDR2 SYDVKM. The CDR3 runs to 14 residues. In DNA, the CDR3 is TGTGCCAGCTCTTCTGACGGGGAGAACACTGAAGCTTTCTTT. This sequence encodes CASSSDGENTEAFF. Full variable domain (remainder filled in from reference TRBV28 and TRBJ1-1): DVKVTQSSRYLVKRTGEKVFLECVQDMDHENMFWYRQDPGLGLRLIYFSYDVKMKEKGDIPEGYSVSREKKERFSLILESASTNQTSMYLCASSSDGENTEAFFGQGTRLTVV.

CDR3 coding DNA: TGTGCCAGCAGCCGGTACGTCGCAGATACGCAGTATTTT. Translated: CASSRYVADTQYF. The chain links TRBV7-6 to TRBJ2-3, with no clear D. The CDR3 is 13 residues long. In germline, CDR1 is SGHVS, CDR2 FNYEAQ. V gave up 5 bases and J gave up 4 bases, with 10 bases separating them. Filled out from reference TRBV7-6 and TRBJ2-3, the complete variable domain reads GAGVSQSPRYKVTKRGQDVALRCDPISGHVSLYWYRQALGQGPEFLTYFNYEAQQDKSGLPNDRFSAERPEGSISTLTIQRTEQRDSAMYRCASSRYVADTQYFGPGTRLTVL.

J is TRBJ2-2 and V is TRBV5-1; tentative D call: TRBD1 (5 bases). Trimming pared 3 bases from V and 3 bases from J, leaving 9 bases between. Looked up from germline, CDR1 is SGHRS and CDR2 is YFSETQ. This CDR3 contains 14 residues. The DNA for the CDR3 is TGCGCCAGCAGCTCCGGACACGACACCGGGGAGCTGTTTTTT. It codes for CASSSGHDTGELFF.

This clone has only a few counts. The J gene is TRBJ2-7, the V gene TRBV5-4, with TRBD2 matching 14 bases. Losses at the gene ends were 3 bases for V and 3 bases for J; bases not matched to a gene: 2. The CDR3 extends over 15 amino acids. Germline CDR1 SGHNT, CDR2 YYREEE (reference sequence). The CDR3 loop is CASSSGLAGVYEQYF. CDR3 coding DNA: TGTGCCAGCAGCTCGGGACTAGCGGGGGTCTACGAGCAGTACTTC. Together with reference TRBV5-4 and TRBJ2-7, the CDR3 gives the full variable domain: ETGVTQSPTHLIKTRGQQVTLRCSSQSGHNTVSWYQQALGQGPQFIFQYYREEENGRGNFPPRFSGLQFPNYSSELNVNALELDDSALYLCASSSGLAGVYEQYFGPGTRLTVT.

This sequence joins TRBV4-1 and TRBJ2-7; TRBD1 agrees at 9 bases. Trimming cost V 1 base and J 5 bases; bases outside gene matches: 6. The CDR3 has 15 amino acids. The germline CDR1 and CDR2 sequences are MGHRA and YSYEKL. As DNA, the CDR3 is TGCGCCAGCAGCCAAGTTCCGGGACAGGGAAACGAGCAGTACTTC. Residues: CASSQVPGQGNEQYF.

Here the CDR3 reads CASIPRTGRAEQYF. CDR3 sequence (DNA): TGTGCCAGCATCCCCCGGACAGGGCGAGCCGAGCAGTACTTC. The V and J genes are TRBV7-9 and TRBJ2-7; 8 bases are a match to TRBD1. The CDR3 runs 14 residues. V dropped 7 bases and J dropped 6; count of bases not matched to a gene: 11. Germline assignment: CDR1 SEHNR and CDR2 FQNEAQ (reference sequence). The full variable domain, in which reference TRBV7-9 and TRBJ2-7 provide the parts outside the CDR3, is DTGVSQNPRHKITKRGQNVTFRCDPISEHNRLYWYRQTLGQGPEFLTYFQNEAQLEKSRLLSDRFSAERPKGSFSTLEIQRTEQGDSAMYLCASIPRTGRAEQYFGPGTRLTVT.

The chain joins TRBV6-2 or TRBV6-3 to TRBJ2-7; TRBD1 agrees at 8 bases. The V gene's germline CDR1 is MNHEY and CDR2 SVGEGT. The CDR3 consists of 13 residues. V dropped 6 bases and J dropped 3; count of bases not matched to a gene: 4. DNA for the CDR3: TGTGCCAGCAGCCTCGACAGGGGCTACGAGCAGTACTTC. This gives the protein CASSLDRGYEQYF.

This clone has a single count. This chain uses TRBV28 with TRBJ1-3; no clear D. Trimming took off 6 bases at V and 0 bases at J, with 9 bases between the two ends. CDR1 is MDHEN and CDR2 is SYDVKM in the germline V gene. The CDR3 is 14 amino acids. The DNA of the CDR3 is TGTGCCAGCAGGGAACCGGGCTCTGGAAACACCATATATTTT. This sequence encodes CASREPGSGNTIYF.

V gene TRBV3-1 (or the pseudogene TRBV3-2) combines with J gene TRBJ2-7; 8 nucleotides line up with TRBD2. Germline V lookup: CDR1 LGHDT, CDR2 YNNKEL (reference sequence). This CDR3 is built from 14 residues. The V segment lost 4 bases and the J segment 4 bases; nucleotides outside the gene matches: 6. The CDR3 DNA reads TGTGCCAGCAGCCTAAGCGGGGGACCTTACGAGCAGTACTTC. This encodes CASSLSGGPYEQYF.